This TCR beta chain was recovered during a study of control samples from healthy donors and cancer patients. Assay: immunoSEQ multiplex PCR; the TCRdb copy retains only in-frame clones and omits some. The sample lists more than 100,000 clones, about 89% seen once, with 7.8% in the top ten. The CDR3 runs 16 residues. V trimming: 4 bases; J trimming: 1 base; junction bases outside the gene matches: 8. Germline CDR1 is LNHDA and CDR2 is SQIVND (reference sequence). The sequence derives from a woman younger than 30 in good health. The sample taken for sequencing was blood. The chain has TRBV19 and TRBJ1-1; 8 nucleotides match TRBD1. In DNA, the CDR3 is TGTGCCAGTAGTAGCCGGCCCGGACAGGGGAACACTGAAGCTTTCTTT. Translated, it gives CASSSRPGQGNTEAFF.